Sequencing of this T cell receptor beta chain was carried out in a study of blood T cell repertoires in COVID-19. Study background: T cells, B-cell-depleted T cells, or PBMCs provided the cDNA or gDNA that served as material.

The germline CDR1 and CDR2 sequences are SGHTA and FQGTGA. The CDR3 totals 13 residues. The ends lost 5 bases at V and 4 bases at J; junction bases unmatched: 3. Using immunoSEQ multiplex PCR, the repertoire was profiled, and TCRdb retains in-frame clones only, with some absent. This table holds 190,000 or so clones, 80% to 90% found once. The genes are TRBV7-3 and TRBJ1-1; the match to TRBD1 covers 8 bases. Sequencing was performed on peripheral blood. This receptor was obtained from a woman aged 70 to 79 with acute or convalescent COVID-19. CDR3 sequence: CASSTTGGTEAFF. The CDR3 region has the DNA TGTGCCAGCAGCACCACAGGGGGCACTGAAGCTTTCTTT.